This TCR beta chain was identified in a study of blood T cell repertoires in COVID-19. This clone appeared a single time. Produced via immunoSEQ multiplex PCR; TCRdb's table is partial and in-frame only. The sample includes about 220,000 clones, under 90% seen only once; the top ten take about 2.5%. In germline, CDR1 is GTSNPN, CDR2 SVGIG (reference sequence). V lost 8 bases, J lost 4 bases, and 15 bases stayed unmatched. The CDR3 has 15 amino acids. The sample comprised peripheral blood. The chain links TRBV30 to TRBJ1-2; 8 nucleotides align to TRBD1. The receptor was derived from a woman in her thirties or forties with active or convalescent COVID-19. The CDR3 DNA sequence: TGTGCCGGCTACTTGACAGGGGTCAAAGGCTATGGCTACACCTTC. Translated: CAGYLTGVKGYGYTF.